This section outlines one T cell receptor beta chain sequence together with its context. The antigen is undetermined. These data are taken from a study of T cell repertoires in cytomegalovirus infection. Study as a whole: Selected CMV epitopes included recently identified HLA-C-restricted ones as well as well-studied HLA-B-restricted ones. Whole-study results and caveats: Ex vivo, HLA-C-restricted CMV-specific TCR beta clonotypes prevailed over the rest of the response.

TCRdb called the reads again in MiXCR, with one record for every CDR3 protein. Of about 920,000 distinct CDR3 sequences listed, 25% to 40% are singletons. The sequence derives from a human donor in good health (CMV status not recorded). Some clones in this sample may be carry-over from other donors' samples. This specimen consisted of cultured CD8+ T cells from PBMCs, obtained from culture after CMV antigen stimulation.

CDR3 region: CASSGRQSLYEQYV. CDR3 DNA: TGTGCCAGCAGTGGACGACAGTCCCTCTACGAGCAGTACGTC. The rearrangement links TRBV28 to TRBJ2-7; maybe TRBD1 (5 bases). Deletions cut 5 bases from V and 3 bases from J, with 14 bases between. The germline V gene has CDR1 MDHEN and CDR2 SYDVKM. The CDR3 runs 14 residues.